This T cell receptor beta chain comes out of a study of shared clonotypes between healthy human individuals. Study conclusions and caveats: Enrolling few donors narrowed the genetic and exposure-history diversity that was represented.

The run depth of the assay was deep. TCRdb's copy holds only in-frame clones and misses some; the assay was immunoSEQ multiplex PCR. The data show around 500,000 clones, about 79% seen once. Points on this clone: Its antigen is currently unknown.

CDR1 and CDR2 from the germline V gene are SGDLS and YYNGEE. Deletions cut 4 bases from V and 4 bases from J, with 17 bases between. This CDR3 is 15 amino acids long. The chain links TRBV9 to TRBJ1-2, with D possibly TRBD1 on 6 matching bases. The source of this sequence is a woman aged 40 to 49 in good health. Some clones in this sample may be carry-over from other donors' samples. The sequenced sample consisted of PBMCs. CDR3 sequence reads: CASSKSGGVSYGYTF. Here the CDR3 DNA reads TGTGCCAGCAGCAAGTCTGGGGGCGTCAGCTATGGCTACACCTTC.